The sequence of this T cell receptor beta chain was determined in a study of cytomegalovirus exposure and HLA in healthy donors. Background on the study: The study's early data release held roughly 90 million unique TCRs from HLA-typed donors.

This CDR3 has 15 amino acids. CDR1 and CDR2 (germline): MDHEN, SYDVKM. V lost 6 bases to trimming and J lost 8 bases, with 20 bases between them. PCR amplification relied on 60 Vbeta primers (plus 13 Jbeta primers). Profiled with immunoSEQ multiplex PCR; TCRdb holds only in-frame clones, not every one. Counted here are over 100,000 clones, roughly three fifths occurring once; the ten biggest clones make up more than 6.5%. This clone has only a few counts. The TCR was taken from a middle-aged woman in good health and CMV-seropositive. Material for sequencing was PBMCs. The V gene is TRBV28, the J gene TRBJ2-1, with D tentatively TRBD1 (5 bases). CDR3 region: CASSTPQDGQDEQFF. CDR3 nucleotide sequence: TGTGCCAGCAGCACCCCACAGGATGGACAAGATGAGCAGTTCTTC.